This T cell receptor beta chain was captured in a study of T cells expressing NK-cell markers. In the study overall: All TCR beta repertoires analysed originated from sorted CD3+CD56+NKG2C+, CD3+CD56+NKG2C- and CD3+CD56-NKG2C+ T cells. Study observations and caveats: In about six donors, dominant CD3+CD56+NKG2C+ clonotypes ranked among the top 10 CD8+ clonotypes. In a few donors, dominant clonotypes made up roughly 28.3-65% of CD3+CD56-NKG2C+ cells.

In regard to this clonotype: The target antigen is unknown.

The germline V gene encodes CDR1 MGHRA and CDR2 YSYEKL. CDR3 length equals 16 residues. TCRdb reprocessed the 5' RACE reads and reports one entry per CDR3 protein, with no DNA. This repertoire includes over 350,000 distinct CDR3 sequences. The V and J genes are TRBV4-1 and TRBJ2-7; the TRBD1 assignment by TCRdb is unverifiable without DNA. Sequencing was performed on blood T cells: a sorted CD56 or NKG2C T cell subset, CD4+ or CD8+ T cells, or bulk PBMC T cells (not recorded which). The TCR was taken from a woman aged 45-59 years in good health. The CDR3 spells CASSQPGQAEGYKQYF.